The rows below give T cell receptor beta chains drawn from one sample of a study of T-cell reconstitution after alpha-beta-depleted transplantation in children. TCRdb itself ran the PCR reads through MiXCR, one entry per CDR3 protein. This table has about 200,000 distinct CDR3 sequences, roughly 6.6% appearing once. Specimen: PBMCs, collected before TCRalphabeta/CD19-depleted stem cell transplant. The source is a boy aged 2 to 10 with acute lymphoblastic leukemia, due to receive a stem cell transplant. CDR3s include the opening cysteine and the closing phenylalanine or tryptophan. The D gene is left open where the match is weak. Some rows mark clone size as missing; the rest say once, few, many or name a class of expanded clone.

CDR3 protein: CASSPGLRLYNEQFF; CDR3 DNA: TGCGCCAGCAGCCCGGGACTTCGACTCTACAATGAGCAGTTCTTC; clone size: many; V gene: TRBV4-3; D gene: -; J gene: TRBJ2-1
CDR3 protein: CASMGGLAGYNEQFF; CDR3 DNA: TGTGCCAGCATGGGGGGACTAGCGGGCTACAATGAGCAGTTCTTC; clone size: many; V gene: TRBV6-5; D gene: TRBD2; J gene: TRBJ2-1
CDR3 protein: CASASREGETQYF; CDR3 DNA: TGTGCCAGCGCGAGCAGGGAGGGAGAGACCCAGTACTTC; clone size: many; V gene: TRBV10-3; D gene: TRBD2; J gene: TRBJ2-5
CDR3 protein: CASYHRELDNEQFF; CDR3 DNA: TGTGCCAGTTACCACAGGGAACTCGACAATGAGCAGTTCTTC; clone size: many; V gene: TRBV12-3/TRBV12-4; D gene: -; J gene: TRBJ2-1
CDR3 protein: CASSLEQVGWCQPQHF; CDR3 DNA: TGTGCCAGCAGTTTAGAACAGGTAGGATGGTGTCAGCCCCAGCATTTT; clone size: many; V gene: TRBV12-3/TRBV12-4; D gene: -; J gene: TRBJ1-5
CDR3 protein: CAAKDRRGDDRYTEAFF; CDR3 DNA: TGTGCCGCAAAGGACCGGCGGGGGGACGATCGCTACACTGAAGCTTTCTTT; clone size: -; V gene: TRBV28; D gene: -; J gene: TRBJ1-1
CDR3 protein: CASSLQGPYEQYF; CDR3 DNA: TGTGCCAGCAGTTTGCAGGGGCCCTACGAGCAGTACTTC; clone size: many; V gene: TRBV12-3/TRBV12-4; D gene: -; J gene: TRBJ2-7
CDR3 protein: CASSQRTGVEQYF; CDR3 DNA: TGTGCCAGCAGCCAAAGGACAGGGGTCGAGCAGTACTTC; clone size: few; V gene: TRBV3-1; D gene: TRBD1; J gene: TRBJ2-7
CDR3 protein: CASSLIGGGPPYQQYF; CDR3 DNA: TGTGCCAGCAGTTTAATCGGCGGAGGCCCCCCCTACCAGCAGTACTTC; clone size: -; V gene: TRBV27; D gene: -; J gene: TRBJ2-7
CDR3 protein: CASRETAGDEQFF; CDR3 DNA: TGTGCCAGCAGAGAGACCGCCGGGGATGAGCAGTTCTTC; clone size: -; V gene: TRBV2; D gene: -; J gene: TRBJ2-1
CDR3 protein: CASSSTDGNTGELFF; CDR3 DNA: TGTGCCAGCAGTTCGACGGACGGAAACACCGGGGAGCTGTTTTTT; clone size: few; V gene: TRBV6-2/TRBV6-3; D gene: -; J gene: TRBJ2-2
CDR3 protein: CASSPPGGGHEQYF; CDR3 DNA: TGTGCCAGCAGCCCCCCAGGAGGGGGACACGAGCAGTACTTC; clone size: many; V gene: TRBV7-9; D gene: -; J gene: TRBJ2-7
CDR3 protein: CASSLGGVAGILEQYF; CDR3 DNA: TGTGCCAGCAGCTTAGGAGGGGTAGCAGGTATTCTCGAGCAGTACTTC; clone size: -; V gene: TRBV7-2; D gene: -; J gene: TRBJ2-7
CDR3 protein: CSARDRQTYEQYF; CDR3 DNA: TGCAGTGCTAGAGATAGGCAGACCTACGAGCAGTACTTC; clone size: many; V gene: TRBV20-1; D gene: -; J gene: TRBJ2-7
CDR3 protein: CACRGYYGYTF; CDR3 DNA: TGTGCCTGCAGGGGTTACTATGGCTACACCTTC; clone size: many; V gene: TRBV27; D gene: -; J gene: TRBJ1-2
CDR3 protein: CASSWVNGELFF; CDR3 DNA: TGTGCCAGCAGTTGGGTTAACGGGGAGCTGTTTTTT; clone size: many; V gene: TRBV12-3/TRBV12-4; D gene: -; J gene: TRBJ2-2
CDR3 protein: CASSQEAGGPGNEQFF; CDR3 DNA: TGCGCCAGCAGCCAAGAGGCGGGAGGGCCGGGGAATGAGCAGTTCTTC; clone size: many; V gene: TRBV4-3; D gene: TRBD2; J gene: TRBJ2-1
CDR3 protein: CASNEQGGELFF; CDR3 DNA: TGTGCCAGCAACGAACAGGGGGGGGAGCTGTTTTTT; clone size: many; V gene: TRBV9; D gene: TRBD1; J gene: TRBJ2-2
CDR3 protein: CASSSRDRTVPYNSPLHF; CDR3 DNA: TGTGCCAGCAGCAGCCGGGACAGGACCGTCCCCTATAATTCACCCCTCCACTTT; clone size: -; V gene: TRBV21-1; D gene: -; J gene: TRBJ1-6
CDR3 protein: CASSSHGDKNIQYF; CDR3 DNA: TGTGCCAGCAGTAGTCACGGGGACAAAAACATTCAGTACTTC; clone size: many; V gene: TRBV28; D gene: -; J gene: TRBJ2-4
CDR3 protein: CASSLQVVGVSTNYGYTF; CDR3 DNA: TGCGCCAGCAGCTTACAGGTGGTCGGGGTCTCAACTAACTATGGCTACACCTTC; clone size: -; V gene: TRBV5-1; D gene: -; J gene: TRBJ1-2
CDR3 protein: CSVEKVAHQETQYF; CDR3 DNA: TGCAGCGTTGAGAAGGTAGCGCATCAAGAGACCCAGTACTTC; clone size: many; V gene: TRBV29-1; D gene: -; J gene: TRBJ2-5
CDR3 protein: CARGGGPEAFF; CDR3 DNA: TGTGCCCGAGGGGGGGGGCCTGAAGCTTTCTTT; clone size: -; V gene: TRBV24-1; D gene: -; J gene: TRBJ1-1
CDR3 protein: CASSLFSLSPDEQFF; CDR3 DNA: TGTGCCAGCAGTTTGTTTAGTCTAAGCCCTGATGAGCAGTTCTTC; clone size: many; V gene: TRBV28; D gene: -; J gene: TRBJ2-1
CDR3 protein: CASSHRQSSTDTQYF; CDR3 DNA: TGTGCCAGCAGCCATCGACAGTCTAGCACAGATACGCAGTATTTT; clone size: few; V gene: TRBV3-1; D gene: -; J gene: TRBJ2-3
CDR3 protein: CATSDFPSDRGAETQYF; CDR3 DNA: TGTGCCACCAGTGATTTCCCATCGGACAGGGGGGCAGAGACCCAGTACTTC; clone size: many; V gene: TRBV24-1; D gene: TRBD1; J gene: TRBJ2-5
CDR3 protein: CASSLALASSDF; CDR3 DNA: TGTGCCAGCAGTTTAGCGCTGGCCTCAAGCGACTTC; clone size: many; V gene: TRBV12-3/TRBV12-4; D gene: -; J gene: TRBJ2-4
CDR3 protein: CASSLRPGPQETQYF; CDR3 DNA: TGTGCCAGCAGCTTACGTCCAGGGCCCCAAGAGACCCAGTACTTC; clone size: many; V gene: TRBV7-2; D gene: -; J gene: TRBJ2-5
CDR3 protein: CASSTSQYSGNTIYF; CDR3 DNA: TGTGCCAGCAGTACCAGTCAGTACTCTGGAAACACCATATATTTT; clone size: few; V gene: TRBV28; D gene: -; J gene: TRBJ1-3
CDR3 protein: CASSQVGQGGEQYF; CDR3 DNA: TGTGCCAGCAGCCAAGTAGGACAGGGCGGAGAGCAGTACTTC; clone size: many; V gene: TRBV3-1; D gene: TRBD1; J gene: TRBJ2-7
CDR3 protein: CASSLSDRVDEQYF; CDR3 DNA: TGTGCCAGCTCACTATCGGACAGGGTCGACGAGCAGTACTTC; clone size: many; V gene: TRBV18; D gene: TRBD1; J gene: TRBJ2-7
CDR3 protein: CASSEESFFPREQYF; CDR3 DNA: TGTGCCAGCAGTGAGGAGTCCTTCTTTCCTAGAGAGCAGTACTTC; clone size: many; V gene: TRBV6-1; D gene: -; J gene: TRBJ2-7
CDR3 protein: CASSLDTGGNEQYF; CDR3 DNA: TGCGCCAGCAGCCTGGACACCGGAGGGAACGAGCAGTACTTC; clone size: few; V gene: TRBV5-1; D gene: -; J gene: TRBJ2-7
CDR3 protein: CASSVSSYEQYF; CDR3 DNA: TGTGCCAGCAGCGTGAGCTCCTACGAGCAGTACTTC; clone size: many; V gene: TRBV7-2; D gene: -; J gene: TRBJ2-7
CDR3 protein: CSVEGSETSGDEQFF; CDR3 DNA: TGCAGCGTTGAGGGGTCCGAGACTAGCGGGGATGAGCAGTTCTTC; clone size: many; V gene: TRBV29-1; D gene: TRBD2; J gene: TRBJ2-1
CDR3 protein: CASSEAIPGSGNEQYF; CDR3 DNA: TGTGCCAGCAGTGAAGCGATCCCAGGGTCGGGTAACGAGCAGTACTTC; clone size: -; V gene: TRBV2; D gene: -; J gene: TRBJ2-7
CDR3 protein: CASSYSTLGQETQYF; CDR3 DNA: TGTGCCAGCAGTTACTCGACTCTAGGCCAAGAGACCCAGTACTTC; clone size: medium-sized; V gene: TRBV6-5; D gene: -; J gene: TRBJ2-5